This T cell receptor beta chain was documented in a study of graft-versus-host responses after intestinal transplantation. About the research overall: Recipients received multivisceral, liver-intestinal, or isolated intestinal transplants. Anti-thymocyte globulin was used for induction in all recipients, who then took tacrolimus and steroids for about 3 years.

Study-wide results and caveats: Recipient marrow held GvH clones, some first seen in ileum or blood.

The CDR3 spans 16 residues. With V trimmed by 5 bases and J by 4 bases, 12 bases remained unmatched. Germline V gene lookup returns CDR1 SNHLY and CDR2 FYNNEI. Assay: immunoSEQ multiplex PCR; the TCRdb copy retains only in-frame clones and omits some. Altogether roughly 100,000 clones are present, roughly 93% being singletons, with the ten largest covering 1.2%. This clone was detected only once. Its specificity is not known. The material was unstimulated CD8+ T cells sorted from spleen or lymph node cells, obtained before intestinal transplant. The chain carries TRBV2 and TRBJ1-2; 8 bases are shared with TRBD1. This clonotype was sampled from a human donor who received an intestinal transplant. The CDR3 sequence: CASSPPRGQDRYGYTF. DNA for the CDR3: TGTGCCAGCAGTCCCCCCCGGGGACAGGACCGCTATGGCTACACCTTC.